Following are 24 T cell receptor beta chains from one sample sequenced in a study of T cell repertoires in cytomegalovirus infection. TCRdb fed the reads into MiXCR, producing one record per CDR3 protein. Among roughly 180,000 distinct CDR3 sequences listed, 28% were seen once. The specimen sequenced was PBMCs. These receptors all come from a human donor in good health (CMV status not recorded). Some clones in this sample may be carry-over from other donors' samples.

To note about this clonotype: This may be a read error: a much more frequent sequence differs by one nucleotide. This sequence joins TRBV7-2 and TRBJ2-7; a possible D gene is TRBD2 (5 bases). The CDR3 has 13 amino acids. In germline, CDR1 is SGHTA, CDR2 FQGNSA. This CDR3 reads CVSSRLGAYEQYF. The CDR3, as DNA: TGTGTCAGCAGCCGACTGGGAGCGTACGAGCAGTACTTC.

This clonotype was seen ten or more times. The genes are TRBV7-8 and TRBJ1-1, with a tentative D call TRBD1 (5 bases). Germline CDR1 SGHVS, CDR2 FQNEAQ. Trimming pared 1 base from V and 3 bases from J, leaving 15 bases between. The CDR3 totals 16 residues. CDR3 DNA: TGTGCCAGCAGCTTAGGGTCGATGGGGCGCGACACTGAAGCTTTCTTT. This encodes CASSLGSMGRDTEAFF.

V is TRBV7-2 and J is TRBJ1-1, with D unresolved. Per the germline V gene, CDR1 is SGHTA and CDR2 is FQGNSA. The CDR3 spans 13 residues. V was clipped by 4 bases and J by 0 bases, with 6 bases between them. The CDR3 DNA sequence: TGTGCCAGCAGCTCTATGATGAACACTGAAGCTTTCTTT. Its protein is CASSSMMNTEAFF.

The chain joins TRBV2 to TRBJ1-2; possible D gene TRBD1, 6 bases. The CDR3 has 14 residues. The germline V and J ends were trimmed by 3 bases and 3 bases, with 11 bases remaining between them. Germline CDR1 SNHLY, CDR2 FYNNEI. The CDR3 DNA sequence: TGTGCCAGCAGTGACGGCAGGGGCGACTATGGCTACACCTTC. This encodes CASSDGRGDYGYTF. The full variable domain, completed using reference TRBV2 and TRBJ1-2, is EPEVTQTPSHQVTQMGQEVILRCVPISNHLYFYWYRQILGQKVEFLVSFYNNEISEKSEIFDDQFSVERPDGSNFTLKIRSTKLEDSAMYFCASSDGRGDYGYTFGSGTRLTVV.

This clonotype was observed a few times. V gene TRBV6-4 combines with J gene TRBJ1-1; no clear D. The CDR3 covers 14 residues. The germline V gene has CDR1 MRHNA and CDR2 SNTAGT. Between the trimmed V and J ends, which lost 3 bases and 3 bases, there was a span of 11 bases. CDR3 sequence: CASSETFMDTEAFF. CDR3 sequence (DNA): TGTGCCAGCAGTGAAACCTTTATGGACACTGAAGCTTTCTTT.

This clonotype was found many times. The rearrangement joins TRBV7-2 to TRBJ1-2; D unclear. V was shortened by 1 base and J by 2 bases, with 8 bases between the two germline ends. CDR1 is SGHTA and CDR2 is FQGNSA in the germline V gene. There are 14 residues in the CDR3. CDR3 nucleotide sequence: TGTGCCAGCAGCTTAGGGAACGGGAACTATGGCTACACCTTC. This gives the protein CASSLGNGNYGYTF.

The chain couples TRBV2 to TRBJ1-2; 9 nucleotides align to TRBD1. With 6 bases clipped from V and 6 bases from J, the junction kept 14 bases outside the gene matches. The CDR3 is 16 residues long. CDR1 and CDR2 (germline): SNHLY, FYNNEI. The CDR3 protein is CASRRDREFALHGYTF. CDR3 nucleotide sequence: TGTGCCAGCAGGCGGGACAGGGAATTTGCGCTTCATGGCTACACCTTC.

Ten or more counts support this clonotype. V and J are TRBV7-8 and TRBJ1-1; possible D gene TRBD1, 6 bases. The CDR3 is 18 amino acids. V was trimmed by 5 bases and J by 0 bases, leaving 22 bases between them. Germline V lookup: CDR1 SGHVS, CDR2 FQNEAQ. The CDR3 loop is CASSLGVAGVSLNTEAFF. The CDR3 DNA reads as TGTGCCAGCAGCCTAGGTGTGGCAGGGGTCTCCCTGAACACTGAAGCTTTCTTT.

The chain couples TRBV29-1 to TRBJ2-3; TRBD2 is a possible D gene (5 bases). This CDR3 has 14 residues. With 1 base removed from V and 4 bases from J, the gap between germline ends came to 12 bases. The V gene's germline CDR1 is SQVTM and CDR2 ANQGSEA. DNA of the CDR3: TGCAGCGTTGAAGGAAGACTACGGTCAGATACGCAGTATTTT. The encoded protein is CSVEGRLRSDTQYF.

This sequence joins TRBV6-1 and TRBJ1-4; D is unclear. The CDR3 contains 15 residues. CDR1 is MNHNS and CDR2 is SASEGT in the germline V gene. Trimming stripped 7 bases from V and 4 bases from J, with 16 bases between. The CDR3 loop is CASTFDGGVNEKLFF. The CDR3 DNA is TGTGCCAGCACTTTTGATGGAGGCGTTAATGAAAAACTGTTTTTT.

This clonotype was seen a handful of times. The V call is TRBV28, the J call TRBJ2-7, with D possibly matching TRBD1 (6 bases). V gave up 8 bases and J gave up 0 bases, with 20 bases separating them. The CDR3 covers 16 residues. Germline V lookup: CDR1 MDHEN, CDR2 SYDVKM. The CDR3 loop is CASLSQRQVSSYEQYF. The CDR3, as DNA: TGTGCCAGCCTCTCCCAACGACAGGTTAGCTCCTACGAGCAGTACTTC.

The chain links TRBV20-1 to TRBJ1-3, with D unresolved. Trimming shortened V by 3 bases and J by 8 bases, and 8 bases separated the two germline ends. This CDR3 has 11 amino acids. CDR1 is DFQATT and CDR2 is SNEGSKA in the germline V gene (reference sequence). The CDR3 protein is CSARVGDTIYF. CDR3 DNA sequence: TGCAGTGCTAGGGTGGGAGACACCATATATTTT.

This clonotype was observed once. One end of the junction does not line up with germline, which may come from a read error. The CDR3 DNA reads as TGTGCCAGCAGCTTGGACAGCTACGGGGGCTTCACCTTC. Translating it yields CASSLDSYGGFTF. V usage is TRBV7-2 and J usage is TRBJ1-2; D is possibly TRBD1 (6 bases). The CDR3 is 13 amino acids. The germline CDR1 and CDR2 sequences are SGHTA and FQGNSA.

V is TRBV7-2 and J is TRBJ1-6, with TRBD1 matching over 7 bases. Germline trimming cut 3 bases from V and 9 bases from J; bases unmatched to any gene: 8. The CDR3 has 15 residues. The germline V gene has CDR1 SGHTA and CDR2 FQGNSA. CDR3 in DNA: TGTGCCAGCAGCTTGACAGGGAGTTTTGGTTCACCCCTCCACTTT. It yields the protein CASSLTGSFGSPLHF. Full variable domain (rest looked up from reference TRBV7-2 and TRBJ1-6): GAGVSQSPSNKVTEKGKDVELRCDPISGHTALYWYRQSLGQGLEFLIYFQGNSAPDKSGLPSDRFSAERTGGSVSTLTIQRTQQEDSAVYLCASSLTGSFGSPLHFGNGTRLTVT.

This clonotype was seen more than once but under ten times. The J gene is TRBJ2-1, the V gene TRBV7-8, with 7 positions matching TRBD1. This CDR3 contains 17 residues. CDR1 SGHVS and CDR2 FQNEAQ come from the germline V gene. Trimming cost V 5 bases and J 0 bases; bases outside gene matches: 10. The DNA of the CDR3 is TGTGCCAGCAGCCGTGGACAGGTTCTATCCTCCTACAATGAGCAGTTCTTC. Its translation is CASSRGQVLSSYNEQFF.

V and J are TRBV20-1 and TRBJ2-1, with D possibly being TRBD2 (5 bases). This CDR3 contains 13 residues. The germline V gene encodes CDR1 DFQATT and CDR2 SNEGSKA (reference sequence). V gave up 5 bases and J gave up 9 bases, with 17 bases separating them. The CDR3 protein is CSAGRTPEAEQFF. As DNA, the CDR3 is TGCAGTGCTGGCAGGACTCCGGAGGCTGAGCAGTTCTTC.

V gene TRBV12-5 combines with J gene TRBJ1-2; 7 nucleotides align to TRBD1. Germline V gene data show CDR1 as LGHNT and CDR2 as FRNRAP. Trimming took 4 bases from V and 3 from J; bases not matched to a gene: 5. The CDR3 is 14 amino acids. DNA of the CDR3: TGTGCTAGTGGTTCGACAGGGACCGACTATGGCTACACCTTC. This codes for CASGSTGTDYGYTF.

On this clonotype itself: The junction and the germline gene differ at one end; a read error may be behind it. The chain has TRBV5-1 and TRBJ1-2, with 7 bases matching TRBD1. This CDR3 has 16 residues. CDR1 SGHRS and CDR2 YFSETQ come from the germline V gene. The CDR3 is CTSSSDRTPPNYGYTF. The CDR3 region has the DNA TGCACCAGCAGCTCGGACAGGACTCCCCCCAATTATGGCTACACCTTC.

This clonotype appeared many times. The genes are TRBV7-2 and TRBJ1-1; maybe TRBD1 (6 bases). The CDR3 is made up of 16 amino acids. Germline V gene data show CDR1 as SGHTA and CDR2 as FQGNSA. Trimming left V 1 base short and J 4 bases short, with 16 bases between. In DNA form, the CDR3 reads TGTGCCAGCAGCTTAGAACCGGGGGCCCAAATCACTGAAGCTTTCTTT. This sequence encodes CASSLEPGAQITEAFF.

The chain uses TRBV6-2 or TRBV6-3 and TRBJ1-1; maybe TRBD1 (5 bases). CDR1 is MNHEY, CDR2 SVGEGT, per germline. Trimming took off 10 bases at V and 1 base at J, with 16 bases between the two ends. This CDR3 has 14 residues. The CDR3 here is CATTPLGGNTEAFF. CDR3 nucleotides: TGTGCCACCACCCCCCTCGGGGGGAACACTGAAGCTTTCTTT.

This clonotype was detected only a few times. The V and J genes are TRBV11-2 and TRBJ2-5; D might be TRBD1 (6 bases). This CDR3 comprises 15 residues. V lost 5 bases and J lost 2, with 15 bases in between. Germline loops: CDR1 SGHAT, CDR2 FQNNGV. This chain's CDR3 is CASSPGAEGQETQYF. The CDR3 DNA reads as TGTGCCAGCAGCCCAGGGGCAGAGGGACAAGAGACCCAGTACTTC.

The chain is built from TRBV15 and TRBJ2-3; 7 nucleotides line up with TRBD1. Germline assignment: CDR1 LNHNV and CDR2 YYDKDF (reference sequence). The CDR3 totals 15 residues. J gave up 0 bases and V 3 bases, and 3 bases lay outside the gene matches. The CDR3 bases are TGTGCCACCAGCAGGGGACAGCCTAGCACAGATACGCAGTATTTT. It encodes CATSRGQPSTDTQYF.

The chain is built from TRBV6-1 and TRBJ2-1; TRBD2 matches at 11 bases. The CDR3 totals 18 residues. Germline assignment: CDR1 MNHNS and CDR2 SASEGT. The junction had 14 bases not matched to a gene; V was cut back by 5 bases and J by 5 bases. The CDR3 loop is CASSPTQRGLAADNEQFF. Written as DNA, the CDR3 is TGTGCCAGCAGTCCTACCCAAAGGGGACTAGCGGCCGACAATGAGCAGTTCTTC.

This clonotype was counted many times. The chain employs TRBV7-8 and TRBJ2-5; D unresolved. Germline-derived CDR1 and CDR2 are SGHVS and FQNEAQ. The V end was cut by 3 bases, the J end by 0 bases, with 11 bases between. CDR3 length: 15 amino acids. The CDR3 loop is CASSFTIRDQETQYF. The CDR3 nucleotides are TGTGCCAGCAGCTTCACGATTAGGGACCAAGAGACCCAGTACTTC.